A single sample gave rise to the 17 T cell receptor beta chains below, sequenced in a study of cytomegalovirus exposure and HLA in healthy donors. The PCR had 60 Vbeta and 13 Jbeta primers. Here immunoSEQ multiplex PCR was the method, and the copy in TCRdb shows in-frame clones only, minus some. Seen here are 110,000 or so clones, around 70% observed once, and the top ten hold more than 3.5%. The sample was PBMCs. Receptors were obtained from a woman aged 40 to 50 in good health and CMV-seropositive.

V usage is TRBV7-8 and J usage is TRBJ1-3, with a weak D call TRBD1 (5 bases). Germline V lookup: CDR1 SGHVS, CDR2 FQNEAQ. The CDR3 is 17 residues long. Trimming took 5 bases from V and 1 from J, leaving 18 bases between them. CDR3 region: CASSLRQSILSGNTIYF. CDR3 coding DNA: TGTGCCAGCAGCCTCCGACAGTCGATTCTATCTGGAAACACCATATATTTT.

The gene calls are TRBV9 and TRBJ2-7; D gene unclear. Germline CDR1 and CDR2: SGDLS and YYNGEE. This CDR3 has 13 amino acids. The V end lost 0 bases, the J end lost 0 bases, and 4 bases lay between the germline ends. The CDR3 sequence: CASSVGSSYEQYF. The CDR3 region has the DNA TGTGCCAGCAGCGTAGGTAGCTCCTACGAGCAGTACTTC.

In DNA, the CDR3 is TGTGCCAGCAGCTTGGTACAGGGGAGTCGAGGCTACACCTTC. Protein product: CASSLVQGSRGYTF. The chain has TRBV5-4 and TRBJ1-2; 7 nucleotides match TRBD1. J was trimmed by 8 bases and V by 0 bases; bases with no gene match: 7. The germline V gene encodes CDR1 SGHNT and CDR2 YYREEE (reference sequence). The CDR3 spans 14 residues. Using reference TRBV5-4 and TRBJ1-2 for the parts outside the CDR3, the full variable domain is ETGVTQSPTHLIKTRGQQVTLRCSSQSGHNTVSWYQQALGQGPQFIFQYYREEENGRGNFPPRFSGLQFPNYSSELNVNALELDDSALYLCASSLVQGSRGYTFGSGTRLTVV.

The chain carries TRBV30 and TRBJ1-5; perhaps TRBD1 as D (5 bases). The CDR3 has 12 amino acids. Between the trimmed V and J ends, which lost 6 bases and 7 bases, there was a span of 13 bases. Germline-derived CDR1 and CDR2 are GTSNPN and SVGIG (reference sequence). CDR3: CACAQGRQPQHF. CDR3 coding DNA: TGTGCCTGCGCGCAGGGAAGGCAGCCCCAGCATTTT.

In its sample, this clone was seen a few times. The gene calls are TRBV2 and TRBJ2-7, with 12 nucleotides matching TRBD2. Trimming cost V 4 bases and J 4 bases; bases outside gene matches: 11. CDR3 length: 17 amino acids. CDR1 and CDR2 (germline): SNHLY, FYNNEI. The CDR3 DNA follows: TGTGCCAGCAGTGCCCCTAGCGGGAGGGCCCAGGCGTACGAGCAGTACTTC. Protein product: CASSAPSGRAQAYEQYF.

The V call is TRBV5-4, the J call TRBJ1-1, with 12 bases identical to TRBD1. Germline loops: CDR1 SGHNT, CDR2 YYREEE (reference sequence). Trimming at V came to 6 bases and at J to 2 bases, leaving 8 bases not matched to a gene. The CDR3 covers 16 residues. The CDR3 DNA is TGTGCCAGCACCTTTGGGACAGGGGGCCGTAACACTGAAGCTTTCTTT. Translated: CASTFGTGGRNTEAFF.

This clone was seen only a few times. The CDR3 loop reads CASSDVLPGHSSNQPQHF. CDR3 in DNA: TGTGCCAGCAGTGACGTACTGCCGGGACACAGTAGCAATCAGCCCCAGCATTTT. The V and J genes are TRBV2 and TRBJ1-5; possibly TRBD1 for D (6 bases). The CDR3 is 18 amino acids. V was cut by 3 bases and J by 0 bases, with 18 bases left in between. Germline V gives CDR1 SNHLY, CDR2 FYNNEI.

The CDR3 is CASNTEGGQGYEQYF. DNA for the CDR3: TGTGCCAGCAACACAGAAGGGGGACAGGGCTACGAGCAGTACTTC. The rearrangement links TRBV6-1 to TRBJ2-7, with 9 bases fitting TRBD1. The length of the CDR3 is 15 residues. The V gene end was trimmed by 7 bases and the J gene end by 3 bases; junction bases not matched to a gene: 10. CDR1 and CDR2 from the germline V gene are MNHNS and SASEGT.

This clone has only a few counts. The V call is TRBV11-2, the J call TRBJ1-2; TRBD1 matches 8 bases. The CDR3 has 13 residues. Per germline, CDR1 SGHAT and CDR2 FQNNGV. V shed 6 bases, J shed 4 bases, and the junction held 4 bases outside the gene matches. CDR3 region: CASRETGAYGYTF. CDR3 DNA: TGTGCCAGCAGGGAGACAGGGGCCTATGGCTACACCTTC.

The J gene is TRBJ2-1, the V gene TRBV18, with 7 bases identical to TRBD2. The germline gives CDR1 KGHSH, CDR2 LQKENI. The ends lost 3 bases at V and 6 bases at J; junction bases unmatched: 5. The CDR3 has 14 residues. The CDR3: CASSPGEGVNEQFF. For the CDR3, the DNA is TGTGCCAGCTCACCCGGGGAGGGAGTCAATGAGCAGTTCTTC.

The DNA of the CDR3 is TGTGCCAGCAGCCAAACCTCGGGACTCCGGGACGAGCAGTACTTC. It codes for CASSQTSGLRDEQYF. V gene TRBV9 combines with J gene TRBJ2-7; D might be TRBD2 (6 bases). Trimming pared 4 bases from V and 5 bases from J, leaving 19 bases between. The CDR3 contains 15 residues. CDR1 and CDR2 (germline): SGDLS, YYNGEE.

This clone appeared a single time. V usage is TRBV19 and J usage is TRBJ1-5; D is possibly TRBD1 (6 bases). The CDR3 sequence is 14 residues long. Germline CDR1 LNHDA, CDR2 SQIVND (reference sequence). V was clipped by 6 bases and J by 2 bases, with 11 bases between them. Here the CDR3 reads CASSPGVGNQPQHF. CDR3 nucleotides: TGTGCCAGTAGCCCAGGGGTGGGCAATCAGCCCCAGCATTTT. The full variable domain, with the rest looked up from reference TRBV19 and TRBJ1-5, is DGGITQSPKYLFRKEGQNVTLSCEQNLNHDAMYWYRQDPGQGLRLIYYSQIVNDFQKGDIAEGYSVSREKKESFPLTVTSAQKNPTAFYLCASSPGVGNQPQHFGDGTRLSIL.

The sample holds one count of this clone. The gene calls are TRBV5-1 and TRBJ1-1; D call uncertain. The V and J ends lost 2 bases and 4 bases respectively, with 9 bases between them. CDR3 length: 13 amino acids. Germline V gene data show CDR1 as SGHRS and CDR2 as YFSETQ. CDR3 nucleotides: TGCGCCAGCAGCTTCGCGGGCGGCACTGAAGCTTTCTTT. It is translated as CASSFAGGTEAFF.

The rearrangement joins TRBV5-4 to TRBJ2-1; weak D call: TRBD2 (6 bases). CDR1 and CDR2 (germline): SGHNT, YYREEE (reference sequence). V was cut by 2 bases and J by 1 base, with 10 bases left in between. The CDR3 has 15 amino acids. The CDR3: CASSLNSGSYNEQFF. Here the CDR3 DNA reads TGTGCCAGCAGCTTAAATAGCGGTTCCTACAATGAGCAGTTCTTC.

The J gene is TRBJ2-7, the V gene TRBV4-1; D not resolved. V lost 0 bases to trimming and J lost 1 base, with 7 bases between them. The CDR3 sequence is 14 residues long. CDR1 and CDR2 (germline): MGHRA, YSYEKL. The CDR3, as DNA: TGCGCCAGCAGCCAAGACACCGGGTCCTACGAGCAGTACTTC. Protein sequence: CASSQDTGSYEQYF.

This chain joins TRBV5-1 and TRBJ2-4; TRBD2 is a possible D gene (7 bases). Germline-derived CDR1 and CDR2 are SGHRS and YFSETQ. This CDR3 comprises 14 residues. The ends were cut back, 4 bases at V and 10 bases at J, with 18 bases in the middle. In nucleotides, the CDR3 is TGCGCCAGCAGCACGACAGCAGGGGAGGGTATTCAGTACTTC. Translated, it gives CASSTTAGEGIQYF.

This clone came up once. The V gene is TRBV29-1, the J gene TRBJ2-1, with 13 positions matching TRBD2. The CDR3 is 14 amino acids. Germline lookup yields CDR1 SQVTM and CDR2 ANQGSEA. Germline trimming cut 8 bases from V and 5 bases from J; bases unmatched to any gene: 6. The CDR3 bases are TGCAGCACTGGACTAGCGGGAGTGCACAATGAGCAGTTCTTC. It translates to CSTGLAGVHNEQFF.